The source of this T cell receptor beta chain is a study of graft-versus-host responses after intestinal transplantation (dated by TCRdb to about 2021). With respect to the entire study: The transplants that recipients received were multivisceral, liver-intestinal, or isolated intestinal. Every recipient was given anti-thymocyte globulin induction, then maintenance tacrolimus and steroids for roughly 3 years. After intestinal transplantation, graft-versus-host and host-versus-graft alloreactive T cell clones in the graft, circulation and bone marrow were tracked using bulk TCR-beta CDR3 sequencing. To identify alloreactive clones, pre-transplant mixed lymphocyte reaction products were sequenced and then compared with unstimulated pre-transplant donor and recipient T cells. The cohort enrolled 20 to 30 intestinal transplant recipients including one retransplant, and 3 patients lacking pretransplant specimens were excluded. Donor T cell macrochimerism was defined as a peak of at least 4% donor T cells among recipient peripheral blood mononuclear cells. Rather than being sequenced by the commercial service, samples from a few later patients were sequenced in-house on an Illumina MiSeq and processed with MiXCR.

General findings and caveats noted by the study authors: Early after transplant, declines in HvG clones were associated with peak levels of circulating GvH clones. The relatively low number and heterogeneity of intestinal transplant patients limited the conclusions. GvH clones were detected in recipient bone marrow, and some appeared earlier in ileal mucosa or blood, consistent with an intestinal mucosal origin. High GvH to HvG T cell clonal ratios were observed in the allografts of patients with donor T cell macrochimerism.

This sample's time point label indicates: cells obtained before transplantation from donor or recipient. CD3+CD4+ and CD3+CD8+ populations were FACS-sorted from unstimulated pre-transplant donor and recipient cells taken from spleen or lymph nodes. Concerning this clone: It lacks a known antigen. No quality values exist for individual bases; no much larger clone is one base distant.

Libraries were made using the immunoSEQ multiplex PCR assay. For most patients, genomic DNA was isolated with the Qiagen DNeasy Blood and Tissue Kit and sent frozen to Adaptive Biotechnologies for TCR sequencing. High-throughput TCR-beta CDR3 sequencing of genomic DNA from most patients was performed by Adaptive Biotechnologies. The published analysis was carried out like this. Adaptive's ImmunoSEQ software was the source of the TCR sequencing data for roughly 19 patients, while three other patients were processed with MiXCR and VDJtools. To correct CD4 versus CD8 sorting errors, sequences present in both subsets at a frequency ratio below 5:1 were removed. CDR3 nucleotide sequences shared by donor and recipient were removed because the origin of these sequences could not be assigned. To be classed as alloreactive, a clone needed at least 2-fold expansion over unstimulated cells and a minimum CFSE-low frequency of 0.002% (template counts) or 0.001% (read counts). Mappable clones were those detected in sequenced pre-transplant spleen, lymph node, or MLR CFSE-low populations of the donor or recipient. Cumulative frequency of alloreactive clones was calculated as a percentage of all sequences weighted by copy number. Sourced from immuneACCESS, this table was stored by TCRdb with only in-frame sequences that have V and J called. A share of the clones is absent; for the studies checked, an unresolved V gene accounts for under half, and the remainder has no known explanation. From that table come the V and J calls and clone size; the DNA was used to work out D and trimming. Here the sample has about 93,000 clones; about 93% occur a single time. Together, the top ten hold roughly 0.5% of the sample.

The source is a human donor who received an intestinal transplant. The input for sequencing was unstimulated CD8+ T cells sorted from spleen or lymph node cells, taken before intestinal transplant.

The nucleotide sequence is TGTGCCAGCAGCTTGAATGTACTAGCCTACAATGAGCAGTTCTTC. Translation gives CASSLNVLAYNEQFF. This sequence uses TRBV7-6 and TRBJ2-1; a weak D assignment points to TRBD2 (5 bases agree). Via the germline V gene, CDR1 is SGHVS and CDR2 FNYEAQ. V is pared back by 3 bases and J by 2 bases, with 11 bases lying between the germline termini. From cysteine to phenylalanine, the CDR3 is 15 amino acids long. Of all the DNA, just the CDR3 is kept, 45 bases in frame from base 1.